Presented here are 21 T cell receptor beta chains from one specimen sequenced in a study of CD8 T cells in Susac syndrome (dated 2019 in TCRdb). Libraries were made using the immunoSEQ multiplex PCR assay. RNA was extracted with the RNeasy kit and about 0.5 to 1 ug was reverse transcribed using random hexamers. In-frame beta chains were kept once TCRdb had trimmed the public reads at Q25 with fastp and called clones with MiXCR. Duplicate CDR3 protein sequences are folded into a single record with the most common DNA and genes. In this sample the table shows around 150,000 distinct CDR3 sequences, nearly 97% of which occur a single time. The top ten constitute about 0.08% of the sample. Sequencing was carried out using CD4+ T cells from PBMCs. These receptors all stem from a human donor with Susac syndrome.

The chain is built from TRBV7-9 and TRBJ2-2, with 12 bases identical to TRBD2. Germline CDR1 SEHNR, CDR2 FQNEAQ (reference sequence). CDR3 size: 19 residues. V lost 6 bases, J lost 5 bases, and 16 bases stayed unmatched. The DNA for the CDR3 is TGTGCCAGCAGTTCCGCCCTATCACTAGCGGGAGGTCGTACCGGGGAGCTGTTTTTT. Amino acids: CASSSALSLAGGRTGELFF.

The CDR3 bases are TGCGCCAGCAGCTTGGGCGGGGCCCAACCCTACTACGAGCAGTACTTC. Translating gives CASSLGGAQPYYEQYF. The chain recombines TRBV5-1 with TRBJ2-7, with D perhaps matching TRBD2 (6 bases). The germline CDR1 and CDR2 sequences are SGHRS and YFSETQ. This CDR3 has 16 residues. V was shortened by 0 bases and J by 3 bases, with 16 bases between the two germline ends.

The rearrangement links TRBV6-1 to TRBJ1-1, with D hard to call. Per the germline V gene, CDR1 is MNHNS and CDR2 is SASEGT. This CDR3 region has 17 residues. Trimming left V 7 bases short and J 0 bases short, with 21 bases between. The DNA of the CDR3 is TGTGCCAGCAAAGGGATCCGACGAGACCCGATGAACACTGAAGCTTTCTTT. Protein sequence: CASKGIRRDPMNTEAFF.

The chain is built from TRBV6-6 and TRBJ2-1; 8 bases map to TRBD2. CDR1 MNHNY and CDR2 SVGAGI come from the germline V gene (reference sequence). This CDR3 comprises 13 residues. V lost 6 bases and J lost 7; bases outside the gene matches: 5. The CDR3 reads CASRAGGGNEQFF. The CDR3, as DNA: TGTGCCAGCAGGGCGGGGGGCGGGAATGAGCAGTTCTTC.

The V and J genes are TRBV5-4 and TRBJ2-5, with 8 bases aligning to TRBD2. Germline assignment: CDR1 SGHNT and CDR2 YYREEE (reference sequence). This CDR3 contains 14 residues. V lost 4 bases and J lost 5; bases outside the gene matches: 7. The CDR3 protein is CASSPGPGGETQYF. The CDR3 bases are TGTGCCAGCAGCCCCGGACCGGGGGGGGAGACCCAGTACTTC.

The J gene is TRBJ2-3, the V gene TRBV6-2 or TRBV6-3; possible D gene TRBD2, 5 bases. Trimming cost V 6 bases and J 2 bases, with 18 bases left between them. CDR1 is MNHEY, CDR2 SVGEGT, per germline. The CDR3 runs 16 residues. Here the CDR3 DNA reads TGTGCCAGCAGGCCGGCGGGCTGGGATTACACAGATACGCAGTATTTT. It codes for CASRPAGWDYTDTQYF.

V is TRBV2 and J is TRBJ1-5; D uncertain. CDR1 and CDR2 (germline): SNHLY, FYNNEI. V lost 3 bases, J lost 0 bases, and 6 bases lay in between. This CDR3 is built from 14 residues. The CDR3: CASSDTYSNQPQHF. CDR3 DNA sequence: TGTGCCAGCAGTGACACCTATAGCAATCAGCCCCAGCATTTT.

The rearrangement joins TRBV9 to TRBJ2-5, with 7 bases matching TRBD2. Looked up from germline, CDR1 is SGDLS and CDR2 is YYNGEE. The CDR3 length is 13 residues. V shed 0 bases and J 5 bases; nucleotides not matched to a gene: 1. The DNA for the CDR3 is TGTGCCAGCAGCGTAGGCGGGAGCGAGACCCAGTACTTC. Protein sequence: CASSVGGSETQYF.

This rearrangement joins TRBV28 to TRBJ1-2; TRBD1 agrees at 10 bases. Germline V lookup: CDR1 MDHEN, CDR2 SYDVKM. This CDR3 region has 17 residues. Trimming took 6 bases from V and 3 from J; bases not matched to a gene: 13. The CDR3 sequence is CASRELVGTGDDYGYTF. CDR3 nucleotide sequence: TGTGCCAGCAGGGAGTTAGTGGGGACAGGGGATGACTATGGCTACACCTTC.

The CDR3 bases are TGCAGTTCCGGACTAGCGGGAGGGAGGGCCAAAAACATTCAGTACTTC. Its protein is CSSGLAGGRAKNIQYF. The chain recombines TRBV20-1 with TRBJ2-4; 15 bases fit TRBD2. The CDR3 is 16 residues long. CDR1 and CDR2 from the germline V gene are DFQATT and SNEGSKA (reference sequence). V gave up 8 bases and J gave up 1 base; unmatched junction bases: 6.

The gene calls are TRBV23-1 and TRBJ1-1; D remains ambiguous. TRBV23-1 is an open reading frame whose function is uncertain. V was pared by 2 bases and J by 0 bases, with 13 bases between. This CDR3 is built from 16 residues. CDR3 sequence (DNA): TGCGCCAGCAGTCAACTTGGGAGGGAGATGAACACTGAAGCTTTCTTT. Protein: CASSQLGREMNTEAFF.

J is TRBJ2-7 and V is TRBV20-1; tentatively, D is TRBD2 (6 bases). The V end was cut by 5 bases, the J end by 3 bases, with 17 bases between. The CDR3 consists of 14 residues. CDR1 is DFQATT and CDR2 is SNEGSKA in the germline V gene (reference sequence). In nucleotides, the CDR3 is TGCAGTGCTGGGGCGGGGTTGGTCAACTACGAGCAGTACTTC. Translation: CSAGAGLVNYEQYF.

The V gene is TRBV2, the J gene TRBJ1-1; 9 nucleotides line up with TRBD1. The CDR3 totals 12 residues. The germline V gene has CDR1 SNHLY and CDR2 FYNNEI. Trimming at V came to 8 bases and at J to 5 bases, leaving 3 bases not matched to a gene. This CDR3 is CASRDRDTEAFF. CDR3 bases: TGTGCCAGCCGGGACAGGGATACTGAAGCTTTCTTT.

This chain uses TRBV18 with TRBJ1-1; no definite D call. Trimming removed 6 bases from V and 1 base from J, with 12 bases in between. Germline V gene data show CDR1 as KGHSH and CDR2 as LQKENI. This CDR3 has 14 residues. DNA for the CDR3: TGTGCCAGCTCCCTCACGGACGGGAACACTGAAGCTTTCTTT. It encodes CASSLTDGNTEAFF.

This clonotype was detected only once. The chain employs TRBV4-2 and TRBJ2-7; 8 nucleotides line up with TRBD2. Germline CDR1 LGHNA, CDR2 YNFKEQ. The CDR3 contains 16 residues. Germline trimming cut 0 bases from V and 2 bases from J; bases unmatched to any gene: 6. The CDR3 reads CASSQDGAGVAYEQYF. CDR3 in DNA: TGTGCCAGCAGCCAAGATGGAGCGGGAGTTGCCTACGAGCAGTACTTC.

The rearrangement joins TRBV25-1 to TRBJ2-5, with D possibly being TRBD1 or TRBD2 (5 bases each). The ends were cut back, 7 bases at V and 7 bases at J, with 13 bases in the middle. Germline V gene lookup returns CDR1 MGHDK and CDR2 SYGVNS. The CDR3 has 12 amino acids. CDR3 bases: TGTGCCAGCACCCAAGGTGGGGGGACCCAGTACTTC. Translation: CASTQGGGTQYF. The whole variable domain, filled in from reference TRBV25-1 and TRBJ2-5, reads EADIYQTPRYLVIGTGKKITLECSQTMGHDKMYWYQQDPGMELHLIHYSYGVNSTEKGDLSSESTVSRIRTEHFPLTLESARPSHTSQYLCASTQGGGTQYFGPGTRLLVL.

This chain connects TRBV20-1 to TRBJ2-3; 10 bases align to TRBD2. The CDR3 is 14 amino acids. Losses at the gene ends were 3 bases for V and 5 bases for J; bases not matched to a gene: 5. Germline V gives CDR1 DFQATT, CDR2 SNEGSKA (reference sequence). The CDR3 spells CSARASGSIDTQYF. CDR3 nucleotide sequence: TGCAGTGCTAGGGCTAGCGGGAGTATAGATACGCAGTATTTT.

This chain links TRBV25-1 with TRBJ2-5; TRBD1 agrees at 9 bases. With 5 bases clipped from V and 4 bases from J, the junction kept 5 bases outside the gene matches. CDR3 length: 14 amino acids. Germline CDR1 and CDR2: MGHDK and SYGVNS. As DNA, the CDR3 is TGTGCCAGCAGTAAGACAGGGGGTATAGAGACCCAGTACTTC. Protein sequence: CASSKTGGIETQYF.

This clonotype was detected only once. The gene calls are TRBV20-1 and TRBJ1-1; D possibly corresponds to TRBD1 (5 bases). V shed 1 base and J shed 7 bases, with 10 bases lying between them. Germline-derived CDR1 and CDR2 are DFQATT and SNEGSKA (reference sequence). The CDR3 runs 12 residues. Written as DNA, the CDR3 is TGCAGTGCTAGAGTGTCGGGGGGTGAAGCTTTCTTT. This codes for CSARVSGGEAFF.

The V and J genes are TRBV7-8 and TRBJ2-2; possibly TRBD2 for D (5 bases). Between the trimmed V and J ends, which lost 5 bases and 7 bases, there was a span of 17 bases. The length of the CDR3 is 15 residues. CDR1 is SGHVS, CDR2 FQNEAQ, per germline. This CDR3 is CASSTRRGNFGELFF. CDR3 bases: TGTGCCAGCAGCACCCGACGGGGAAATTTCGGGGAGCTGTTTTTT.

V is TRBV28 and J is TRBJ2-7, with a tentative D call TRBD2 (6 bases). V was trimmed by 7 bases and J by 4 bases, leaving 17 bases between them. CDR3 length equals 14 residues. Germline V CDR1 and CDR2: MDHEN, SYDVKM. In DNA form, the CDR3 reads TGTGCCAGCATCAGACCGGGAGAGGTTTACGAGCAGTACTTC. Its protein product is CASIRPGEVYEQYF.